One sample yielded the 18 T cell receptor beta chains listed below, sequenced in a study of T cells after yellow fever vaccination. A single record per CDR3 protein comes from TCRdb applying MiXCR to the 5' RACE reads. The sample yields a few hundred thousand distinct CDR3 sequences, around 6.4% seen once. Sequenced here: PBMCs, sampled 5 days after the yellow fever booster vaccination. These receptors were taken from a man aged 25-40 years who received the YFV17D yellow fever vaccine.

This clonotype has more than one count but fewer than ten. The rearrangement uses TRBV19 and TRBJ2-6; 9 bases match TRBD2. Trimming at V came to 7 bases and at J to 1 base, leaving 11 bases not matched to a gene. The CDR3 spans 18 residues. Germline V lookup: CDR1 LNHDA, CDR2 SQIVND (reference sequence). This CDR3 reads CASNAGGAAISGANVLTF. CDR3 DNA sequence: TGTGCCAGTAATGCGGGGGGGGCCGCGATATCTGGGGCCAACGTCCTGACTTTC.

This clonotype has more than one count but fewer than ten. The CDR3: CASSSSSWGLETQYF. Written as DNA, the CDR3 is TGCGCCAGCAGCTCTTCCTCGTGGGGGTTGGAGACCCAGTACTTC. The chain recombines TRBV5-1 with TRBJ2-5; TRBD1 or TRBD2 may be the D gene (5 bases each). The V end lost 3 bases, the J end lost 5 bases, and 17 bases lay between the germline ends. Looked up from germline, CDR1 is SGHRS and CDR2 is YFSETQ. The CDR3 covers 15 residues.

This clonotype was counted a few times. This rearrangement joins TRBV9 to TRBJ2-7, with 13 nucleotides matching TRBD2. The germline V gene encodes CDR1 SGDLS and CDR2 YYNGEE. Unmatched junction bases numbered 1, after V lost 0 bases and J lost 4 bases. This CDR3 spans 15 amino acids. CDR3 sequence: CASSVGTSGRYEQYF. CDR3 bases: TGTGCCAGCAGCGTAGGGACTAGCGGGAGATACGAGCAGTACTTC.

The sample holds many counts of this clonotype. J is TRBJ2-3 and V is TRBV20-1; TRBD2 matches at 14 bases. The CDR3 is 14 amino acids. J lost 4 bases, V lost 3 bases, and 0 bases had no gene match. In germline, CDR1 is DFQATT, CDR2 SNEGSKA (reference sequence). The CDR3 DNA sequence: TGCAGTGCTAGGGGACTAGCGGGAGCAGATACGCAGTATTTT. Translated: CSARGLAGADTQYF.

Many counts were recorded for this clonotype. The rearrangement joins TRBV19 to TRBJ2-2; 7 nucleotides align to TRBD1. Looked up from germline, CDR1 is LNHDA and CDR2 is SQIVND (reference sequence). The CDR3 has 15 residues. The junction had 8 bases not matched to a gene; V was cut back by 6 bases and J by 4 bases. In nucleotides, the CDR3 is TGTGCCAGTAGCCGACAGGGATTGAGCACCGGGGAGCTGTTTTTT. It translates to CASSRQGLSTGELFF.

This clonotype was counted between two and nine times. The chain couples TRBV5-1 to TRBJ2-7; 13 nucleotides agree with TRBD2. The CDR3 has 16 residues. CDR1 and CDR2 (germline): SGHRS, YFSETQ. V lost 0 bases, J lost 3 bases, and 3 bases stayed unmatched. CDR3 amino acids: CASSLGGTSGIYEQYF. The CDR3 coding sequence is TGCGCCAGCAGCTTGGGGGGGACTAGCGGGATCTACGAGCAGTACTTC.

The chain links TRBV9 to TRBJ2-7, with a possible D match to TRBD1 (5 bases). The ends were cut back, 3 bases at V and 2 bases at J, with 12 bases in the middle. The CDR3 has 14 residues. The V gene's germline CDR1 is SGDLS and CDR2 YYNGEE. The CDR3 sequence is CASSAAWGPYEQYF. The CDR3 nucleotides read TGTGCCAGCAGCGCAGCTTGGGGCCCCTACGAGCAGTACTTC.

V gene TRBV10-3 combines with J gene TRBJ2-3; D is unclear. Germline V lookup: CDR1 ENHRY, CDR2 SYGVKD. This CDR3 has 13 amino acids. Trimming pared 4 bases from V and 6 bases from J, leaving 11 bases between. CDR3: CAISGSPRDTQYF. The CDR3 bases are TGTGCCATCAGTGGGTCGCCCAGGGATACGCAGTATTTT.

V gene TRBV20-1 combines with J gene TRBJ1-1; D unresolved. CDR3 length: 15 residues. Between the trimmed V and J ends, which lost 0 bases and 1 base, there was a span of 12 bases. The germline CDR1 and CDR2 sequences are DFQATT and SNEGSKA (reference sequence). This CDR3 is CSARDAGRANTEAFF. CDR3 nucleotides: TGCAGTGCTAGAGATGCGGGAAGGGCGAACACTGAAGCTTTCTTT.

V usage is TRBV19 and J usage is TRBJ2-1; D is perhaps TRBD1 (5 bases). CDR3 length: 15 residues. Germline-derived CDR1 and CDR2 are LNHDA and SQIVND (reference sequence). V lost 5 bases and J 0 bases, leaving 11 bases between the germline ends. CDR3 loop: CASSVGRSSYNEQFF. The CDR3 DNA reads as TGTGCCAGTAGTGTGGGGCGGAGCTCCTACAATGAGCAGTTCTTC. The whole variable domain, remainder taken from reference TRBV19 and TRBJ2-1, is DGGITQSPKYLFRKEGQNVTLSCEQNLNHDAMYWYRQDPGQGLRLIYYSQIVNDFQKGDIAEGYSVSREKKESFPLTVTSAQKNPTAFYLCASSVGRSSYNEQFFGPGTRLTVL.

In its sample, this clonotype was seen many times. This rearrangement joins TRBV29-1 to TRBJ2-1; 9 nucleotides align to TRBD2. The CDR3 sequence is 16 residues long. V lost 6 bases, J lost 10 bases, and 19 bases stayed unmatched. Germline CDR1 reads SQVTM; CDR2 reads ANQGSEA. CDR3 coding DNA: TGCAGCGTCTACCGGCATAGGGCTAGCGGGAAGGGGGAGCAGTTCTTC. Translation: CSVYRHRASGKGEQFF.

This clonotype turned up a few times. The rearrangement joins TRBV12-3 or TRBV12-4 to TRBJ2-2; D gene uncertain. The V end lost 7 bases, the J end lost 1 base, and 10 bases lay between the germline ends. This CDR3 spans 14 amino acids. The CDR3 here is CASITDVNTGELFF. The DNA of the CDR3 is TGTGCCAGCATAACCGATGTGAACACCGGGGAGCTGTTTTTT.

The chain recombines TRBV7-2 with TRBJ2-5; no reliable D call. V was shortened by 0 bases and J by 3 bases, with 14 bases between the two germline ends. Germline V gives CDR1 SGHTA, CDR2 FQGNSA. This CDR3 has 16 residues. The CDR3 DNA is TGTGCCAGCAGCTTAGCGGGATCCCATACAGAAGAGACCCAGTACTTC. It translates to CASSLAGSHTEETQYF.

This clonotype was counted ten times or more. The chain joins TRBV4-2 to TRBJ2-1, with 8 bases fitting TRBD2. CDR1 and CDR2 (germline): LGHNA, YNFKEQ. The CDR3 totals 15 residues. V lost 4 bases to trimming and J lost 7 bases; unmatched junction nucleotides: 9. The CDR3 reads CASSPSREGLNEQFF. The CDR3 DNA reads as TGTGCCAGCAGCCCGTCCCGGGAGGGCCTGAATGAGCAGTTCTTC.

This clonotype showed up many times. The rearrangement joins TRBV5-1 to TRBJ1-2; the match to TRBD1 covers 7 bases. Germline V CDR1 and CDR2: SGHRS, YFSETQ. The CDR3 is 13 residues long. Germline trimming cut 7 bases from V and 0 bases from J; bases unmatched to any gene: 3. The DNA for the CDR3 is TGCGCCAGCCGACAGGGACCTAACTATGGCTACACCTTC. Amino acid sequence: CASRQGPNYGYTF.

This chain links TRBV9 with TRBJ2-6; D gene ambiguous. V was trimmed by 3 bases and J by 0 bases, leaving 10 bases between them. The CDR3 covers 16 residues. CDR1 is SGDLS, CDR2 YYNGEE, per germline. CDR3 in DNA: TGTGCCAGCAGCGCCTACTCAGACTCTGGGGCCAACGTCCTGACTTTC. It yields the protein CASSAYSDSGANVLTF.

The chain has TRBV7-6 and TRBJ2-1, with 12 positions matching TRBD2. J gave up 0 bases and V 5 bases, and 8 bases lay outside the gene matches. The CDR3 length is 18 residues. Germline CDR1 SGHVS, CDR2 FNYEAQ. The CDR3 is CASSKPRTSGNSYNEQFF. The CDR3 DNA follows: TGTGCCAGCAGCAAGCCTCGGACTAGCGGGAACTCCTACAATGAGCAGTTCTTC. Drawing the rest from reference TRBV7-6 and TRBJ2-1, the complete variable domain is GAGVSQSPRYKVTKRGQDVALRCDPISGHVSLYWYRQALGQGPEFLTYFNYEAQQDKSGLPNDRFSAERPEGSISTLTIQRTEQRDSAMYRCASSKPRTSGNSYNEQFFGPGTRLTVL.

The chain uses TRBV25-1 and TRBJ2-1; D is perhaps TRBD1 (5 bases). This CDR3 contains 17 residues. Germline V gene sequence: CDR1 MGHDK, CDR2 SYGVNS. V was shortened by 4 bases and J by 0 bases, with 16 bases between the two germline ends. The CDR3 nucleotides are TGTGCCAGCAGTGGGACAAGGGAACTTAGCTCCTACAATGAGCAGTTCTTC. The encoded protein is CASSGTRELSSYNEQFF.